The 11 T cell receptor beta chains below all came from one sample that was sequenced in a study of cytomegalovirus exposure and HLA in healthy donors. The study ran its PCR with 60 Vbeta and 13 Jbeta primers. The assay was immunoSEQ multiplex PCR, and TCRdb's table has in-frame clones only and misses some. The sample records some 170,000 clones, about 80% being singletons. The sequenced material came from PBMCs. The receptors originated from a man aged 30 to 45 in good health and CMV-seronegative.

This clone was detected once. The chain recombines TRBV28 with TRBJ2-2; 7 bases map to TRBD1. Losses at the gene ends were 9 bases for V and 4 bases for J; bases not matched to a gene: 11. The CDR3 runs 15 residues. Germline values: CDR1 MDHEN, CDR2 SYDVKM. The DNA for the CDR3 is TGTGCCAGTGGGGACAGCCCCTCGGTCACCGGGGAGCTGTTTTTT. This encodes CASGDSPSVTGELFF.

Only a few counts were recorded for this clone. The chain recombines TRBV5-4 with TRBJ1-4; D is undetermined. V was pared by 4 bases and J by 4 bases, with 8 bases between. The CDR3 loop spans 13 amino acids. Germline V gives CDR1 SGHNT, CDR2 YYREEE (reference sequence). CDR3 amino acids: CASSARGNEKLFF. Here the CDR3 DNA reads TGTGCCAGCAGCGCCCGCGGTAATGAAAAACTGTTTTTT.

The chain has TRBV28 and TRBJ1-5; the match to TRBD1 covers 8 bases. Trimming removed 8 bases from V and 5 bases from J; junction bases left unmatched: 11. This CDR3 spans 15 amino acids. Germline V gene data show CDR1 as MDHEN and CDR2 as SYDVKM. In DNA form, the CDR3 reads TGTGCCAGCGTTCTAGGACAGGGCTCTTATCAGCCCCAGCATTTT. Its protein is CASVLGQGSYQPQHF.

The chain has TRBV5-1 and TRBJ2-3; 8 bases line up with TRBD2. The germline gives CDR1 SGHRS, CDR2 YFSETQ. The J segment lost 2 bases and the V segment lost 4 bases, leaving 21 bases of the junction unmatched. The CDR3 extends over 20 amino acids. In nucleotides, the CDR3 is TGCGCCAGCAGCCAACAATTAGCGGGACGCACCTCTTCCTTCACAGATACGCAGTATTTT. The encoded protein is CASSQQLAGRTSSFTDTQYF.

Remarks on this clone: The junction departs from germline at one end; a sequencing error may be responsible. The chain joins TRBV5-8 to TRBJ2-7; D unclear. Per germline, CDR1 SGHTS and CDR2 YDEGEE. CDR3 length: 12 amino acids. The CDR3: CASSSVVGSPNF. For the CDR3, the DNA is TGTGCCAGCAGCTCCGTGGTCGGGTCGCCGAACTTC.

The chain has TRBV5-6 and TRBJ1-5, with D tentatively TRBD1 (6 bases). The germline CDR1 and CDR2 sequences are SGHDT and YYEEEE. Trimming removed 1 base at V and 4 bases at J, with 9 bases between. This CDR3 comprises 14 residues. The CDR3 coding sequence is TGTGCCAGCAGCTTGAGACAGGAAAATCAGCCCCAGCATTTT. Its protein product is CASSLRQENQPQHF.

CDR3 in amino acids: CASSYRDRARNTIYF. The DNA for the CDR3 is TGTGCCAGCAGCTATCGGGACAGGGCCAGAAACACCATATATTTT. This chain connects TRBV27 to TRBJ1-3, with TRBD1 matching over 9 bases. CDR1 MNHEY and CDR2 SMNVEV come from the germline V gene (reference sequence). The trim removed 6 bases at V and 5 bases at J, leaving 8 bases unmatched. The CDR3 runs to 15 residues.

V usage is TRBV9 and J usage is TRBJ1-2, with a tentative D call TRBD1 (5 bases). The CDR3 spans 15 residues. Germline values: CDR1 SGDLS, CDR2 YYNGEE. Trimming left V 0 bases short and J 2 bases short, with 11 bases between. CDR3 coding DNA: TGTGCCAGCAGCGTAGGGGGGGAGTCCAACTATGGCTACACCTTC. It encodes CASSVGGESNYGYTF.

Turning to this clone: Within the sample, other DNA sequences also encode this same CDR3. This rearrangement joins TRBV7-9 to TRBJ1-5; 7 bases map to TRBD1. The CDR3 consists of 14 residues. Germline CDR1 is SEHNR and CDR2 is FQNEAQ (reference sequence). The J segment lost 3 bases and the V segment lost 5 bases, leaving 4 bases of the junction unmatched. DNA of the CDR3: TGTGCCAGCAGCCCGACAGGGCCCAATCAGCCCCAGCATTTT. This encodes CASSPTGPNQPQHF.

This chain links TRBV7-9 with TRBJ1-1, with a possible D match to TRBD1 (5 bases). Trimming cost V 4 bases and J 4 bases, with 13 bases left between them. The CDR3 length is 14 residues. CDR1 and CDR2 (germline): SEHNR, FQNEAQ (reference sequence). The CDR3 loop is CASSSRQLSTEAFF. The CDR3 nucleotides read TGTGCCAGCAGCTCCAGACAGTTATCCACTGAAGCTTTCTTT.

This clone was found once. This chain links TRBV19 with TRBJ1-4, with 9 bases identical to TRBD1. CDR1 is LNHDA and CDR2 is SQIVND in the germline V gene (reference sequence). The CDR3 extends over 17 amino acids. V trimming: 4 bases; J trimming: 3 bases; junction bases outside the gene matches: 9. The CDR3 bases are TGTGCCAGTAGTACAACCGGGACAGGGTCATCTAATGAAAAACTGTTTTTT. Translation: CASSTTGTGSSNEKLFF.